This T cell receptor beta chain was captured in a study of shared T cell receptors in the human thymus. TCRdb's table, derived via immunoSEQ multiplex PCR, lists solely in-frame clones and lacks some. The top ten clones hold around 0.013% of a sample with 500,000 to 550,000 clones, about four fifths of them seen once. Per germline, CDR1 MGHDK and CDR2 SYGVNS. The CDR3 runs to 18 residues. Separately, the same data were catalogued under a study of human thymus T cells. According to that study: Healthy Finnish infants undergoing corrective surgery for congenital heart defects were the donors. Resections from corrective heart surgery provided thymus tissue. Within thymic and blood repertoires, V and J gene usage appeared to be biased. Related research examined unrelated individuals and reported that their thymic repertoires overlapped highly.

The sample comprised thymocytes. This chain joins TRBV25-1 and TRBJ2-5; tentatively, D is TRBD2 (6 bases). The DNA matches TRBJ2-7 better at its end, which makes the J call doubtful. The sequence came from a boy less than two years old with a congenital heart defect. CDR3 amino acids: CASSESRTRRDSYYEQYF. The CDR3 DNA follows: TGTGCCAGCAGTGAATCCCGGACGAGGAGGGACTCTTACTACGAGCAGTACTTC.